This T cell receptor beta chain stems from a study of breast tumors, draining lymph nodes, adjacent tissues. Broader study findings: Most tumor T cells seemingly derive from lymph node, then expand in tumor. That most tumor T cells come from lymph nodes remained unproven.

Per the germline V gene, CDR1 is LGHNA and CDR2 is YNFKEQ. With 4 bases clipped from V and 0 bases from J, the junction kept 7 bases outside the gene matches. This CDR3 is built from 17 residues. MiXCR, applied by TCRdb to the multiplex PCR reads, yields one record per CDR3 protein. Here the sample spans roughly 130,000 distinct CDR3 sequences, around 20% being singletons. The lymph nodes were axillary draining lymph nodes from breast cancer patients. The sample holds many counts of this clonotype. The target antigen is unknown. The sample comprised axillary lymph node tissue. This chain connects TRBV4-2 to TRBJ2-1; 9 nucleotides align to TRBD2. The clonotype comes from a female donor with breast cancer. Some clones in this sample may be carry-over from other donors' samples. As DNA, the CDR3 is TGTGCCAGCAGCCGGCGGATTAGCGGGGGCTCCTACAATGAGCAGTTCTTC. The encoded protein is CASSRRISGGSYNEQFF.